This T cell receptor beta chain was recovered during a study of blood T cell repertoires in COVID-19 (dated by TCRdb to the early 2020s). Notes on the research overall: The collaborator samples originated in the United States, Italy and Spain and spanned the acute and convalescent phases of COVID-19. The prospective study material was composed of cDNA or gDNA derived from T cells, B-cell-depleted T cells, or PBMCs. Subjects who had been exposed to COVID-19, were actively infected with it, or had recovered from it provided the deeply sampled blood TCRbeta repertoires that made up the dataset. The repertoires were made available in a free public database intended to serve as a resource for research on the immune response to SARS-CoV-2. Samples came from the ongoing ImmuneRACE study (first 160 participants) plus 1,254 subjects from 6 global collaborators. Sample metadata almost always included a de-identified subject ID, COVID-19 status, age in years and sex. Where available, HLA class I and class II types were taken from metadata supplied by the sample provider and were not determined by assay-based typing.

The collaborating institutions used their own protocols to collect whole blood in K2EDTA tubes. For TCRbeta analysis, collaborators shipped samples in one of three forms: frozen whole blood, isolated PBMCs, or DNA extracted from either of those sample types. Spanning cysteine to phenylalanine, the CDR3 consists of 15 amino acids. Only the CDR3 DNA stays, 45 bases, in frame from base 1. The germline V gene supplies CDR1 SGHVS and CDR2 FNYEAQ. At the junction V is shortened by 4 bases and J by 1 base; bases outside the gene matches: 6. Results the study describes overall, beyond this receptor: How much clinical and demographic metadata was included differed by source and by participant, and the metadata was provided uncurated.

Of note for this clone: Its antigen remains undetermined. It has no much larger one-base neighbor in the sample; base qualities were not kept.

The immunoSEQ Assay, a bias-controlled multiplex PCR, was used to amplify TCRbeta CDR3 regions from genomic DNA. For the original study's pipeline: Nucleated cell counts per sample were estimated from amplification of reference gene primers within the assay. To quantify the absolute abundance of each unique TCRbeta CDR3 rearrangement, sequence reads were collapsed and filtered. For each sample, productive Simpson clonality was calculated as the square root of Simpson's diversity index across productive rearrangements. In its TCRdb copy, this immuneACCESS table keeps in-frame sequences only and misses some clones. Where compared with another copy, unresolved V genes explain less than half of these, and the others have no known cause. V and J calls and clone size come straight from that table; D and trimming were deduced from the DNA. Here the sample has 120,000 to 150,000 clones; roughly three quarters occur a single time. About 3.9% of the sample comes from the top ten.

Sequencing was done on a sample of peripheral blood. The source is a man aged 60-69 years with acute or convalescent COVID-19. The receptor chain draws on TRBV7-6 and TRBJ1-2; 7 of the junction bases match TRBD1. This receptor has the CDR3 CASSSRQGSNYGYTF. In nucleotide form, the sequence is TGTGCCAGCAGCTCACGACAGGGAAGTAACTATGGCTACACCTTC.